This is a list of T cell receptor beta chains from one sample in a study of blood T cell repertoires in COVID-19. The repertoire was sequenced with immunoSEQ multiplex PCR; TCRdb's copy has only in-frame clones and lacks some. This repertoire shows 200,000 or so clones, roughly 88% found once; its top ten account for over 15%. Sample: peripheral blood. These receptors all come from a man in his fifties or sixties with COVID-19, enrolled during active disease. Both conserved end residues are part of each CDR3. Fields, in order: V gene, clone size, D gene, J gene, CDR3 DNA, CDR3 protein. A D gene is named only where the DNA matches it firmly. Clone size is shown for a subset of rows, as once, few, many or a class of expanded clone.

TRBV7-9	-	TRBD1	TRBJ1-1	TGTGCCAGCAGAGAAGTCCCGGGACAGTACACTGAAGCTTTCTTT	CASREVPGQYTEAFF
TRBV10-3	-	TRBD2	TRBJ2-4	TGTGCCATCAGGGGGAGTAGCGGGAACATTCAGTACTTC	CAIRGSSGNIQYF
TRBV6-2/TRBV6-3	-	-	TRBJ1-1	TGTGCCAGCAGTCCAGGGATGAACACTGAAGCTTTCTTT	CASSPGMNTEAFF
TRBV9	-	-	TRBJ1-3	TGTGCCAGCAGCGTAACAGATTACTCTGGAAACACCATATATTTT	CASSVTDYSGNTIYF
TRBV19	-	-	TRBJ1-3	TGTGCCAGTAGTATAGATCGTGAGACAGTATCTGGAAACACCATATATTTT	CASSIDRETVSGNTIYF
TRBV28	once	TRBD1	TRBJ1-6	TGTGCCAGCAGTTTACGACAGGGTTATAATTCACCCCTCCACTTT	CASSLRQGYNSPLHF
TRBV2	-	TRBD1	TRBJ1-1	TGTGCCAGCAGGTTGGAGGGGGCGGGAACTGAAGCTTTCTTT	CASRLEGAGTEAFF
TRBV10-2	-	-	TRBJ2-6	TGCGCCGCACAGGGAGGGGCTTCTTCTGGGGCCAACGTCCTGACTTTC	CAAQGGASSGANVLTF
TRBV10-3	-	-	TRBJ2-2	TGTGCCATCAGTGAGTCGGCAGGGCGGGGCACCGGGGAGCTGTTTTTT	CAISESAGRGTGELFF
TRBV18	-	-	TRBJ2-3	TGTGCCAGCTCACCCCTAGGAACATCGGCGGAATTCACAGATACGCAGTATTTT	CASSPLGTSAEFTDTQYF
TRBV4-1	-	TRBD1	TRBJ1-1	TGCGCCAGCAGCCAAACAGGGGTGGGTACTGAAGCTTTCTTT	CASSQTGVGTEAFF
TRBV9	-	TRBD1	TRBJ2-6	TGTGCCAGCAGCGTACCCCGGGACAGGGGGCTTCCTGGGGCCAACGTCCTGACTTTC	CASSVPRDRGLPGANVLTF
TRBV2	-	TRBD2	TRBJ2-1	TGTGCCAGCAGTGAAGCGGGGACTAGCGGGGGTGAGCAGTTCTTC	CASSEAGTSGGEQFF
TRBV10-3	-	TRBD2	TRBJ2-3	TGTGCCACCAGATCCGGGAGGGGTACAGATACGCAGTATTTT	CATRSGRGTDTQYF
TRBV5-5	-	TRBD1	TRBJ2-6	TGTGCCAGCAGCGACTCCGGGACAGGGACTGGGGCCAACGTCCTGACTTTC	CASSDSGTGTGANVLTF
TRBV10-3	-	-	TRBJ1-4	TGTGCCATCAGTGAGCCCGGGGGGGGGCGAGAAAAACTGTTTTTT	CAISEPGGGREKLFF
TRBV12-3/TRBV12-4	-	-	TRBJ1-1	TGTGCCAGCAGTCTGACGATGAGGGCTGAAGCTTTCTTT	CASSLTMRAEAFF
TRBV18	few	-	TRBJ2-6	TGTGCCAGCTCACCCCTCCCTAGCTCTGGGGCCAACGTCCTGACTTTC	CASSPLPSSGANVLTF
TRBV18	once	TRBD2	TRBJ2-3	TGTGCCAGCTCACCGTCAGAAGGGACTAGCGGGGGCACAGATACGCAGTATTTT	CASSPSEGTSGGTDTQYF
TRBV28	-	-	TRBJ2-5	TGTGCCAGCAGTTTATCCAGGCAAGAGACCCAGTACTTC	CASSLSRQETQYF
TRBV28	-	-	TRBJ2-2	TGTGCCAGCAGCTCACCTAACCGCGGGACCGGGGAGCTGTTTTTT	CASSSPNRGTGELFF
TRBV3-1/TRBV3-2	-	-	TRBJ2-3	TGTGCCAGCAGCCATCGACAGCCAAGCACAGATACGCAGTATTTT	CASSHRQPSTDTQYF
TRBV5-4	-	TRBD1	TRBJ1-1	TGTGCCAGCAGCCAGCAGGGGGGTAGCACTGAAGCTTTCTTT	CASSQQGGSTEAFF
TRBV5-1	-	TRBD1	TRBJ1-3	TGCGCCAGCAGCTTGGGCGCACAGGGGCCTGGAAACACCATATATTTT	CASSLGAQGPGNTIYF
TRBV3-1/TRBV3-2	-	-	TRBJ1-1	TGTGCCAGCAGCCAAGATTGGGGGGAAGAAGCTTTCTTT	CASSQDWGEEAFF
TRBV29-1	-	TRBD1	TRBJ1-1	TGCAGCGCCACCCGACAGGGCACTGAAGCTTTCTTT	CSATRQGTEAFF
TRBV28	-	-	TRBJ1-1	TGTGCCAGCATTTCGGGAGTGAACACTGAAGCTTTCTTT	CASISGVNTEAFF
TRBV29-1	-	-	TRBJ2-5	TGCAGCGCCCCCACAGGGGAGACCCAGTACTTC	CSAPTGETQYF
TRBV19	-	-	TRBJ2-5	TGTGCCAGTAAGGTGGGGCCAGGAGAGACCCAGTACTTC	CASKVGPGETQYF
TRBV25-1	few	TRBD2	TRBJ2-1	TGTGCCAGCAGTGAGGCTAGCGGGGGGTTTCAGTTCTTC	CASSEASGGFQFF
TRBV5-6	-	-	TRBJ2-2	TGTGCCAGCAGCCCGGCCCAGGGAGGAAGGACCGGGGAGCTGTTTTTT	CASSPAQGGRTGELFF
TRBV3-1/TRBV3-2	-	-	TRBJ1-4	TGTGCCAGCAGCCTAGACAGTTATAATGAAAAACTGTTTTTT	CASSLDSYNEKLFF
TRBV4-3	-	TRBD1	TRBJ2-3	TGCGCCAGCAGCCCCGGACAGGACTTTAGTTCGCAGTATTTT	CASSPGQDFSSQYF
TRBV27	-	-	TRBJ2-2	TGTGCCAGCAGTTTATCGAGGCGGGACACCGGGGAGCTGTTTTTT	CASSLSRRDTGELFF
TRBV2	-	-	TRBJ2-7	TGTGCCAGCAGTGAAGACTGGTCCTCCTACGAGCAGTACTTC	CASSEDWSSYEQYF
TRBV2	once	TRBD1	TRBJ1-5	TGTGCCAGCAGGCCTCCGGGACAGGGTTTTGGGGGGAATCAGCCCCAGCATTTT	CASRPPGQGFGGNQPQHF
TRBV18	-	TRBD2	TRBJ2-1	TGTGCCAGCTCAGCCAGGACTAGCGGGAGCAATGAGCAGTTCTTC	CASSARTSGSNEQFF
TRBV7-2	-	-	TRBJ2-3	TGTGCCAGCAGCTTTGGGGAGTACCGCACAGATACGCAGTATTTT	CASSFGEYRTDTQYF
TRBV5-5	-	-	TRBJ2-5	TGTGCCAGCAGCTTGATGAGCCAAGAGACCCAGTACTTC	CASSLMSQETQYF
TRBV11-2	-	-	TRBJ2-1	TGTGCCAGCAGCTTAGATCTCGGGGGAGGTCAGTACAATGAGCAGTTCTTC	CASSLDLGGGQYNEQFF
TRBV12-3/TRBV12-4	-	-	TRBJ2-3	TGTGCCAGCAGTTTGTGGCGGGCAGATACGCAGTATTTT	CASSLWRADTQYF
TRBV5-5	-	-	TRBJ2-7	TGTGCCAGCAGCTTGGAATCAAGGGCCCTCGGACTGTACTTC	CASSLESRALGLYF
TRBV7-2	once	-	TRBJ1-2	TGTGCCAGCAGCTTAGTCCAGGGCTATGGCTACACCTTC	CASSLVQGYGYTF
TRBV7-8	-	-	TRBJ1-1	TGTGCCAGCAGCTCCTCGGTTGGGAACACTGAAGCTTTCTTT	CASSSSVGNTEAFF
TRBV5-1	-	-	TRBJ2-5	TGCGCCAGCAGCTCCGGGACACTCCAAGAGACCCAGTACTTC	CASSSGTLQETQYF
TRBV9	-	TRBD1	TRBJ1-2	TGTGCCAGCAGCGTAGGGACAGGACTATATGGCTACACCTTC	CASSVGTGLYGYTF
TRBV18	-	-	TRBJ2-2	TGTGCCAGCTCACTGATCCAGGTCCACACCGGGGAGCTGTTTTTT	CASSLIQVHTGELFF
TRBV19	-	-	TRBJ2-1	TGTGCCAGTAGTGCGCCGGGACAAGAGCAGTTCTTC	CASSAPGQEQFF
TRBV6-5	-	-	TRBJ2-2	TGTGCCAGTTGCCAGCTAGGCACCGGGGAGCTGTTTTTT	CASCQLGTGELFF